What follows are 3 T cell receptor beta chains derived from one specimen sequenced in a study of blood T cell repertoires in COVID-19 (dated by TCRdb to 2019 to 2021). Library generation was performed with the immunoSEQ multiplex PCR assay. TCRdb mirrors the immuneACCESS table, restricted to in-frame sequences. Some clones are absent from its copies; in checked studies, under half trace to an unresolved V gene, and the reason for the others is unknown. For this sample the table gives around 130,000 clones, of which almost 85% were detected only once. The ten largest clonotypes hold more than 10% of the sample. Source material: peripheral blood. The receptors here all came from a human donor in a cohort sampled during active COVID-19.

CDR3 residues: CATSDTGGGAQYF. The CDR3 region has the DNA TGTGCCACCAGTGATACAGGGGGCGGGGCGCAGTATTTT. V gene TRBV24-1 combines with J gene TRBJ2-3; the match to TRBD1 covers 9 bases. Germline loops: CDR1 KGHDR, CDR2 SFDVKD. V lost 3 bases to trimming and J lost 10 bases; unmatched junction nucleotides: 4. The CDR3 is made up of 13 amino acids.

The chain joins TRBV5-1 to TRBJ2-7; 10 nucleotides line up with TRBD2. CDR1 and CDR2 (germline): SGHRS, YFSETQ. This CDR3 comprises 13 residues. J was trimmed by 7 bases and V by 4 bases; bases with no gene match: 5. This chain's CDR3 is CASSPSGGGEQYF. The CDR3 DNA sequence: TGCGCCAGCAGCCCTAGCGGGGGAGGGGAGCAGTACTTC.

The genes are TRBV10-3 and TRBJ2-1, with 8 nucleotides matching TRBD1. Germline-derived CDR1 and CDR2 are ENHRY and SYGVKD. This CDR3 comprises 13 residues. V gave up 10 bases and J gave up 6 bases; unmatched junction bases: 8. For the CDR3, the DNA is TGTGCCACCTCCGGGACAGGCGCCAATGAGCAGTTCTTC. It translates to CATSGTGANEQFF.